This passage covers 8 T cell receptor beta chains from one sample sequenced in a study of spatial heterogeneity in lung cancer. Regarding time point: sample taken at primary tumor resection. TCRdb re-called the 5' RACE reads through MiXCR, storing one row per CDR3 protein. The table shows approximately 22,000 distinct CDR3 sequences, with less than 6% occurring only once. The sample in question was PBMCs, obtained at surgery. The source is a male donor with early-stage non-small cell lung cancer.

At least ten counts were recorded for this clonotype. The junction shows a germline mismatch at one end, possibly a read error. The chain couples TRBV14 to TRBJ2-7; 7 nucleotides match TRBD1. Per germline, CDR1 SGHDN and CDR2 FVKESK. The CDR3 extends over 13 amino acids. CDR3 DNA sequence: TGTGCCAGCAGCCTTACGACCACGGGACAGAAAAGTTTC. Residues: CASSLTTTGQKSF.

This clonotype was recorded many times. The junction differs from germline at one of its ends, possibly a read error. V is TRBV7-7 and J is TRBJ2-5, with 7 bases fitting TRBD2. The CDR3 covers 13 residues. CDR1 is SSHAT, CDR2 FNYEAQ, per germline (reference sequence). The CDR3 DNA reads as TGTGCTAGCAGCTGGGGGGGGCAAGAGACCCAGTACTTC. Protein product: CASSWGGQETQYF.

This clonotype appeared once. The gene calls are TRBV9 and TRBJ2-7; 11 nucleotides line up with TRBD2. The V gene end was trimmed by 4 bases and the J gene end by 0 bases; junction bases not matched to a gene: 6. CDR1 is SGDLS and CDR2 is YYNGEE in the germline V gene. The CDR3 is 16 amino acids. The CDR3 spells CASSLTGLADSYEQYF. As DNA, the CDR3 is TGTGCCAGCAGCCTTACGGGACTAGCGGACTCCTACGAGCAGTACTTC.

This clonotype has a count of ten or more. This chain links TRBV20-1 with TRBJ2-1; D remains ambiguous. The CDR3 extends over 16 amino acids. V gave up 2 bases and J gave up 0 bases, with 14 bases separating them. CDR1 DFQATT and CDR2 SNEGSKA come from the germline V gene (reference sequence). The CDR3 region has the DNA TGCAGTGCTAGATCAATCAGGAGCGACTCCTACAATGAGCAGTTCTTC. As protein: CSARSIRSDSYNEQFF.

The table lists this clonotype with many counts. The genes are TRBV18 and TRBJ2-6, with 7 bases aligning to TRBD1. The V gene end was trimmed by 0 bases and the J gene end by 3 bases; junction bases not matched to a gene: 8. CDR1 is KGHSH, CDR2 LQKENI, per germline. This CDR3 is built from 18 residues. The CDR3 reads CASSPPGQSIGGANVLTF. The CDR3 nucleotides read TGTGCCAGCTCACCACCGGGACAGAGTATCGGTGGGGCCAACGTCCTGACTTTC. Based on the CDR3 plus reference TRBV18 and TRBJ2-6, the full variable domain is NAGVMQNPRHLVRRRGQEARLRCSPMKGHSHVYWYRQLPEEGLKFMVYLQKENIIDESGMPKERFSAEFPKEGPSILRIQQVVRGDSAAYFCASSPPGQSIGGANVLTFGAGSRLTVL.

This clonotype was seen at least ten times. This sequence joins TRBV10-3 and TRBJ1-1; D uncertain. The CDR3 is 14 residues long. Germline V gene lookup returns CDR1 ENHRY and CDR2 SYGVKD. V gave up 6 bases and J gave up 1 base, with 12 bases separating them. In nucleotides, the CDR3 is TGTGCCATCAGCTCCGAGACACCGAACACTGAAGCTTTCTTT. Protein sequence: CAISSETPNTEAFF.

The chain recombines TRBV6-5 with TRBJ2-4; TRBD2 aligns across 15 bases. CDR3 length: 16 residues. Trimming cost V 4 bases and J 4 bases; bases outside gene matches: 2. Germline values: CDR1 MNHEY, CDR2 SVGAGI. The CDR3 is CASSSGLAGGKNIQYF. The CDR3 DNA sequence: TGTGCCAGCAGTTCGGGACTAGCGGGGGGTAAAAACATTCAGTACTTC.

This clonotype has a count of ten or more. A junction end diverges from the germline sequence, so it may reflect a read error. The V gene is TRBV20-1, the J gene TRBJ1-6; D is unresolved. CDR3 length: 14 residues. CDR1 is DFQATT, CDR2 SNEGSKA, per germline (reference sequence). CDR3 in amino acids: CSARDGETNSPLHF. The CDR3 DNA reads TGCAGTGCGAGAGATGGGGAAACCAATTCACCCCTCCACTTT.